One TCR beta chain is described in this entry. This sample is part of a study of STAT5B mutations in CD4+ large granular lymphocyte leukemia. Overall study context: The CDR3 'QG' motif was associated with a particular HLA allele among healthy donors.

Sequencing used immunoSEQ multiplex PCR; TCRdb keeps in-frame clones, though not all of them. Among nearly 35,000 clones, approximately 71% were seen once, and the ten largest hold roughly 1.6%. The sample consisted of CD4+ T cells from blood buffy coats. This TCR was sampled from a human donor in good health.

The CDR3 DNA follows: TGTGCCAGCAGCGTAGAGAACCAAGAGACCCAGTACTTC. The encoded protein is CASSVENQETQYF. V is TRBV9 and J is TRBJ2-5, with D unresolved. Germline CDR1 reads SGDLS; CDR2 reads YYNGEE. CDR3 length equals 13 residues. Trimming took 0 bases from V and 0 from J, leaving 3 bases between them.